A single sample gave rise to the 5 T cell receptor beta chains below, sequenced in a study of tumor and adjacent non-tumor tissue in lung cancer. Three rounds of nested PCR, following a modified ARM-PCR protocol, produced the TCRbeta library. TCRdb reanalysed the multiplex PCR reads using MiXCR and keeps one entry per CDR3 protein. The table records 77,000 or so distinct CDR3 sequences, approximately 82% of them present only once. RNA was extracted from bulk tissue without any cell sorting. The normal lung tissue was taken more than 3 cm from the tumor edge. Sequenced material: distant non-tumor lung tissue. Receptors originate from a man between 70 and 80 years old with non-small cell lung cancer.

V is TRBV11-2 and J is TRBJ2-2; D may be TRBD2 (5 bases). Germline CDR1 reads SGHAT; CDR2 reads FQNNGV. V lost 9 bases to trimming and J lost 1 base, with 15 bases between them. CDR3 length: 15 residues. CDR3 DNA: TGTGCCAGTAGTCACGGGGTACAGAACACCGGGGAGCTGTTTTTT. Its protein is CASSHGVQNTGELFF.

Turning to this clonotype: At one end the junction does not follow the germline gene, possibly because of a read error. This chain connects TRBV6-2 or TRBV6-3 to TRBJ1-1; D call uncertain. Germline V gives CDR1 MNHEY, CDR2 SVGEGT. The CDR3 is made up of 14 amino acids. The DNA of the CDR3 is TGTGCCAGCATTTACGCCGTCAGAAACACTGAAACTTTCTTT. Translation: CASIYAVRNTETFF.

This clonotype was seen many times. Here the CDR3 reads CASSYGIGLALSYNEQFF. CDR3 bases: TGTGCCAGCAGTTACGGCATAGGACTAGCGTTATCCTACAATGAGCAGTTCTTC. The rearrangement joins TRBV6-2 or TRBV6-3 to TRBJ2-1; 9 bases fit TRBD2. The V gene's germline CDR1 is MNHEY and CDR2 SVGEGT. V lost 2 bases, J lost 1 base, and 9 bases stayed unmatched. This CDR3 is 18 amino acids long.

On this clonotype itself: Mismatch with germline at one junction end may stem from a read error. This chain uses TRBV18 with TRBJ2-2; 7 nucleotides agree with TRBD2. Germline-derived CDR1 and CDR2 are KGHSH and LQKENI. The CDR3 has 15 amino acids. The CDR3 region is CVSSPSRGDTGELFF. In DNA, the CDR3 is TGTGTCAGCTCACCATCCCGGGGGGACACCGGGGAGCTGTTTTTT.

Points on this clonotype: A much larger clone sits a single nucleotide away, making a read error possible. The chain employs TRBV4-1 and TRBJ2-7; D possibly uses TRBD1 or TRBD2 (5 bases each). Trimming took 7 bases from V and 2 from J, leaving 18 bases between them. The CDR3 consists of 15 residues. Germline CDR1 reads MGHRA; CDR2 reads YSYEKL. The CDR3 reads CASNHLGDRTYEQYF. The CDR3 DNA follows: TGCGCCAGCAACCACCTGGGAGACAGAACCTACGAGCAGTACTTC.